The T cell receptor beta chain under discussion was sequenced for a study of identical twins. Healthy Caucasians, and only they, were the donors. V dropped 5 bases and J dropped 6; count of bases not matched to a gene: 6. The CDR3 totals 13 residues. Germline-derived CDR1 and CDR2 are SGHTA and FQGNSA. This clonotype came up many times. Its antigen remains unidentified. Template switching supplied a universal primer site; unique molecular identifiers were carried on the cDNA. TCRdb reprocessed the 5' RACE reads with MiXCR, giving one entry per CDR3 protein. The repertoire consists of about 690,000 distinct CDR3 sequences, with over 5% occurring once and the leading ten covering 1.5% to 2%. Whole-study results and caveats: Part of the zero-insertion signal could reflect confounding by invariant MAIT and iNKT cells. Insertion counts were lower in abundant cord blood beta clonotypes, a trend that memory repertoires did not show.

The sequencing input was naive T cells sorted from blood. The origin of this receptor is a man younger than 35 in good health. This chain joins TRBV7-2 and TRBJ2-7; TRBD2 agrees at 8 bases. CDR3: CASSLRTSSEQYF. CDR3 in DNA: TGTGCCAGCAGCCTCCGGACTAGCTCCGAGCAGTACTTC.